One sample yielded the 8 T cell receptor beta chains listed below, sequenced in a study of CD8 T cells in Susac syndrome. RNA amounts of roughly 0.5 to 1 ug underwent reverse transcription with random hexamers. TCRdb reanalysed the immunoSEQ multiplex PCR reads using MiXCR and keeps one entry per CDR3 protein. The sample lists approximately 68,000 distinct CDR3 sequences, over 85% occurring once. Sample: CD8+ T cells from PBMCs. The receptors shown here come from a human donor with multiple sclerosis.

V is TRBV7-2 and J is TRBJ2-3, with 8 bases fitting TRBD2. Germline V gene sequence: CDR1 SGHTA, CDR2 FQGNSA. CDR3 length: 15 amino acids. Trimming took 2 bases from V and 4 from J; bases not matched to a gene: 5. The CDR3 here is CASSLTGGLADTQYF. The DNA of the CDR3 is TGTGCCAGCAGCTTAACGGGGGGGCTCGCAGATACGCAGTATTTT.

The V and J genes are TRBV12-3 or TRBV12-4 and TRBJ2-1; D not resolved. The CDR3 spans 11 residues. The germline V and J ends were trimmed by 4 bases and 8 bases, with 6 bases remaining between them. The CDR3 sequence: CASSSRDEQFF. The CDR3 nucleotides read TGTGCCAGCAGTTCCAGAGATGAGCAGTTCTTC.

In its sample, this clonotype was seen once. The gene calls are TRBV11-2 and TRBJ2-7; maybe TRBD1 (5 bases). The CDR3 covers 15 residues. CDR1 and CDR2 from the germline V gene are SGHAT and FQNNGV. The V end lost 0 bases, the J end lost 3 bases, and 12 bases lay between the germline ends. The CDR3 reads CASSLDPPGIYEQYF. The CDR3 nucleotides read TGTGCCAGCAGCTTAGACCCCCCAGGGATCTACGAGCAGTACTTC.

The chain joins TRBV6-2 or TRBV6-3 to TRBJ1-1; D ambiguous. Trimming shortened V by 7 bases and J by 2 bases, and 11 bases separated the two germline ends. This CDR3 has 13 amino acids. Germline lookup yields CDR1 MNHEY and CDR2 SVGEGT. The CDR3 bases are TGTGCCAGCACTTTGACCGTAAACACTGAAGCTTTCTTT. Protein sequence: CASTLTVNTEAFF.

This clonotype was counted once. The chain employs TRBV12-3 or TRBV12-4 and TRBJ2-1; D gene ambiguous. Trimming removed 6 bases at V and 4 bases at J, with 10 bases between. The CDR3 runs to 13 residues. The CDR3 loop is CASSPPLYNEQFF. DNA of the CDR3: TGTGCCAGCAGCCCTCCTCTTTACAATGAGCAGTTCTTC.

The count of this clonotype is one. V gene TRBV12-3 or TRBV12-4 combines with J gene TRBJ2-7; 7 nucleotides match TRBD2. Trimming removed 3 bases from V and 3 bases from J; junction bases left unmatched: 11. The CDR3 sequence is 16 residues long. Written as DNA, the CDR3 is TGTGCCAGCAGTTTCGGGAGAGTAGCGGGTGGCTACGAGCAGTACTTC. It codes for CASSFGRVAGGYEQYF.

This clonotype was seen a single time. This sequence joins TRBV4-1 and TRBJ2-5; D might be TRBD2 (5 bases). There are 14 residues in the CDR3. Germline V CDR1 and CDR2: MGHRA, YSYEKL. V was trimmed by 4 bases and J by 4 bases, leaving 13 bases between them. The CDR3 sequence: CASSPAGGGETQYF. In nucleotides, the CDR3 is TGCGCCAGCAGCCCCGCCGGCGGAGGAGAGACCCAGTACTTC.

The chain has TRBV27 and TRBJ2-5, with D perhaps matching TRBD1 (6 bases). In germline, CDR1 is MNHEY, CDR2 SMNVEV (reference sequence). The CDR3 is 15 residues long. The V end lost 0 bases, the J end lost 5 bases, and 13 bases lay between the germline ends. The CDR3 protein is CASSLSTDSLETQYF. CDR3 DNA sequence: TGTGCCAGCAGTTTATCCACGGACAGCTTGGAGACCCAGTACTTC.